This is a list of T cell receptor beta chains from one sample in a study of T cells after posttransplantation cyclophosphamide. TCRdb's table, derived via immunoSEQ multiplex PCR, lists solely in-frame clones and lacks some. Captured here are around 26,000 clones, none seen once; the top ten comprise more than 1.5%. This specimen was PBMCs, taken after allogeneic stem cell transplant with posttransplant cyclophosphamide. The receptors were gathered from a male patient aged 18 to 35 who received an allogeneic stem cell transplant from a related donor, was CMV-positive, and had no GVHD. The graft donor may be the source of some T cells. Both conserved end residues are part of each CDR3. The order of the fields is D gene, V gene, clone size, J gene, CDR3 protein, CDR3 DNA. The D gene is left open where the match is weak. Size values are once, few and many counts, or a class for expanded clones, and some rows have none.

d_gene: -; v_gene: TRBV6-5; abundance: many; j_gene: TRBJ1-1; CDR3aa: CASSYGTGLGWTEAFF; CDR3nt: TGTGCCAGCAGTTACGGAACAGGGTTGGGATGGACTGAAGCTTTCTTT
d_gene: TRBD1; v_gene: TRBV7-3; abundance: many; j_gene: TRBJ2-3; CDR3aa: CASSLGTGTDTQYF; CDR3nt: TGTGCCAGCAGCTTGGGGACAGGGACAGATACGCAGTATTTT
d_gene: TRBD1; v_gene: TRBV5-6; abundance: many; j_gene: TRBJ2-7; CDR3aa: CASSYGQGRGEQYF; CDR3nt: TGTGCCAGCAGCTATGGACAGGGTAGGGGCGAGCAGTACTTC
d_gene: -; v_gene: TRBV10-3; abundance: many; j_gene: TRBJ2-7; CDR3aa: CAISPREHSYEQYF; CDR3nt: TGTGCCATCAGTCCCCGGGAGCACTCCTACGAGCAGTACTTC
d_gene: TRBD2; v_gene: TRBV6-1; abundance: many; j_gene: TRBJ2-1; CDR3aa: CASSAGLAGVVEQFF; CDR3nt: TGTGCCAGCAGTGCTGGTCTAGCGGGAGTTGTTGAGCAGTTCTTC
d_gene: TRBD1; v_gene: TRBV6-5; abundance: few; j_gene: TRBJ2-5; CDR3aa: CASRGTGDLREQYF; CDR3nt: TGTGCCAGCAGGGGGACAGGAGATCTGAGAGAGCAGTACTTC
d_gene: TRBD2; v_gene: TRBV27; abundance: many; j_gene: TRBJ2-1; CDR3aa: CASMLISGSSEQFF; CDR3nt: TGTGCCAGCATGTTGATTAGCGGGAGTTCTGAGCAGTTCTTC
d_gene: TRBD2; v_gene: TRBV25-1; abundance: many; j_gene: TRBJ2-1; CDR3aa: CASSSWRGGYNEQFF; CDR3nt: TGTGCCAGCAGTTCATGGCGGGGGGGATACAATGAGCAGTTCTTC
d_gene: TRBD1; v_gene: TRBV7-9; abundance: many; j_gene: TRBJ1-3; CDR3aa: CASSAGTGRSGNTIYF; CDR3nt: TGTGCCAGCAGCGCCGGGACAGGTCGCTCTGGAAACACCATATATTTT
d_gene: -; v_gene: TRBV5-6; abundance: many; j_gene: TRBJ2-5; CDR3aa: CASRRRETQYF; CDR3nt: TGTGCCAGCAGGCGCCGGGAGACCCAGTACTTC
d_gene: -; v_gene: TRBV4-3; abundance: many; j_gene: TRBJ2-7; CDR3aa: CASSPYRDYEQYF; CDR3nt: TGCGCCAGCAGCCCATACAGGGACTACGAGCAGTACTTC
d_gene: TRBD2; v_gene: TRBV6-6; abundance: -; j_gene: TRBJ2-7; CDR3aa: CASKVGSGNFHEQYF; CDR3nt: TGTGCCAGCAAGGTTGGTAGCGGGAATTTCCACGAGCAGTACTTC
d_gene: -; v_gene: TRBV6-5; abundance: many; j_gene: TRBJ1-5; CDR3aa: CASSVRAGNQPQHF; CDR3nt: TGTGCCAGCAGCGTACGGGCAGGGAATCAGCCCCAGCATTTT
d_gene: -; v_gene: TRBV11-2; abundance: many; j_gene: TRBJ2-7; CDR3aa: CASSLALRGKYYEQYF; CDR3nt: TGTGCCAGCAGCTTAGCTCTACGGGGGAAATATTACGAGCAGTACTTC
d_gene: -; v_gene: TRBV6-5; abundance: many; j_gene: TRBJ1-3; CDR3aa: CASSYSWSSGNTIYF; CDR3nt: TGTGCCAGCAGTTACTCGTGGAGCTCTGGAAACACCATATATTTT
d_gene: TRBD1; v_gene: TRBV7-2; abundance: many; j_gene: TRBJ1-5; CDR3aa: CASSSRQGLYQPQHF; CDR3nt: TGTGCCAGCAGTTCACGACAGGGGCTTTATCAGCCCCAGCATTTT
d_gene: -; v_gene: TRBV19; abundance: many; j_gene: TRBJ1-2; CDR3aa: CASTDRPDRRDYGYTF; CDR3nt: TGTGCCAGTACCGACCGACCAGACAGGCGGGACTATGGCTACACCTTC
d_gene: -; v_gene: TRBV9; abundance: many; j_gene: TRBJ1-2; CDR3aa: CASSSQAGGVNYGYTF; CDR3nt: TGTGCCAGCAGCTCCCAAGCGGGGGGAGTGAACTATGGCTACACCTTC
d_gene: -; v_gene: TRBV7-3; abundance: many; j_gene: TRBJ2-2; CDR3aa: CASSRDSLNTGELFF; CDR3nt: TGTGCCAGCAGTAGAGACAGTTTGAACACCGGGGAGCTGTTTTTT
d_gene: TRBD1; v_gene: TRBV5-6; abundance: many; j_gene: TRBJ2-7; CDR3aa: CASSHGTGYYEQYF; CDR3nt: TGTGCCAGCAGCCACGGGACAGGGTACTACGAGCAGTACTTC
d_gene: TRBD1; v_gene: TRBV7-8; abundance: medium-sized; j_gene: TRBJ2-5; CDR3aa: CASSRQGWLETQYF; CDR3nt: TGTGCCAGCAGCCGACAGGGTTGGTTGGAGACCCAGTACTTC
d_gene: TRBD1; v_gene: TRBV6-1; abundance: many; j_gene: TRBJ2-1; CDR3aa: CASSGQGYEQFF; CDR3nt: TGTGCCAGCAGCGGACAGGGGTATGAGCAGTTCTTC
d_gene: -; v_gene: TRBV7-9; abundance: many; j_gene: TRBJ2-5; CDR3aa: CASSQAGDLGETQYF; CDR3nt: TGTGCCAGCAGCCAGGCTGGGGACTTGGGGGAGACCCAGTACTTC
d_gene: -; v_gene: TRBV2; abundance: many; j_gene: TRBJ1-1; CDR3aa: CASSRQMNTEAFF; CDR3nt: TGTGCCAGCAGCCGACAGATGAACACTGAAGCTTTCTTT
d_gene: -; v_gene: TRBV27; abundance: -; j_gene: TRBJ2-5; CDR3aa: CASSFLGGEQYF; CDR3nt: TGTGCCAGCAGTTTTCTGGGGGGAGAGCAGTACTTC
d_gene: TRBD1; v_gene: TRBV6-5; abundance: many; j_gene: TRBJ1-6; CDR3aa: CASRRQGSYNSPLHF; CDR3nt: TGTGCCAGCAGGAGACAGGGTTCCTATAATTCACCCCTCCACTTT
d_gene: -; v_gene: TRBV4-1; abundance: many; j_gene: TRBJ1-6; CDR3aa: CASSQDRVPSYNSPLHF; CDR3nt: TGCGCCAGCAGCCAAGATCGCGTCCCATCCTATAATTCACCCCTCCACTTT
d_gene: -; v_gene: TRBV11-2; abundance: many; j_gene: TRBJ1-2; CDR3aa: CASSLDRDYGYTF; CDR3nt: TGTGCCAGCAGCTTAGACAGGGACTATGGCTACACCTTC
d_gene: -; v_gene: TRBV5-4; abundance: many; j_gene: TRBJ2-7; CDR3aa: CASSPTRDISYEQYF; CDR3nt: TGTGCCAGCAGCCCCACCCGGGACATCTCCTACGAGCAGTACTTC
d_gene: -; v_gene: TRBV30; abundance: many; j_gene: TRBJ1-6; CDR3aa: CAWSVRGADSPLHF; CDR3nt: TGTGCCTGGAGTGTACGTGGGGCCGATTCACCCCTCCACTTT
d_gene: -; v_gene: TRBV15; abundance: many; j_gene: TRBJ1-3; CDR3aa: CATSSRTVSGNTIYF; CDR3nt: TGTGCCACCAGCAGTAGGACAGTCTCTGGAAACACCATATATTTT
d_gene: -; v_gene: TRBV11-1; abundance: many; j_gene: TRBJ2-2; CDR3aa: CASSLETITGELFF; CDR3nt: TGTGCCAGCAGCTTAGAGACTATCACCGGGGAGCTGTTTTTT
d_gene: -; v_gene: TRBV2; abundance: many; j_gene: TRBJ2-2; CDR3aa: CASRGPQGTGELFF; CDR3nt: TGTGCCAGCCGCGGGCCCCAGGGGACCGGGGAGCTGTTTTTT
d_gene: -; v_gene: TRBV7-6; abundance: many; j_gene: TRBJ1-5; CDR3aa: CASSIEQGDHRSNQPQHF; CDR3nt: TGTGCCAGCAGCATAGAACAGGGCGACCATAGGAGCAATCAGCCCCAGCATTTT
d_gene: TRBD2; v_gene: TRBV4-1; abundance: many; j_gene: TRBJ2-2; CDR3aa: CASSQESLAGAANTGELFF; CDR3nt: TGCGCCAGCAGCCAAGAATCCCTAGCGGGAGCCGCGAACACCGGGGAGCTGTTTTTT
d_gene: TRBD1; v_gene: TRBV28; abundance: many; j_gene: TRBJ2-5; CDR3aa: CASSLIPQGAFEETQYF; CDR3nt: TGTGCCAGCAGTTTAATTCCCCAGGGGGCGTTTGAAGAGACCCAGTACTTC
d_gene: TRBD2; v_gene: TRBV4-3; abundance: many; j_gene: TRBJ2-1; CDR3aa: CASSQEGLAGVSNEQFF; CDR3nt: TGCGCCAGCAGCCAAGAAGGGCTAGCGGGGGTCAGTAATGAGCAGTTCTTC
d_gene: -; v_gene: TRBV5-3; abundance: many; j_gene: TRBJ1-2; CDR3aa: CARSLTATPNYGYTF; CDR3nt: TGTGCCAGAAGCTTAACCGCGACTCCCAACTATGGCTACACCTTC
d_gene: -; v_gene: TRBV18; abundance: many; j_gene: TRBJ2-7; CDR3aa: CASSRRGEQYF; CDR3nt: TGTGCCAGCTCAAGGAGGGGCGAGCAGTACTTC
d_gene: TRBD1; v_gene: TRBV28; abundance: many; j_gene: TRBJ1-1; CDR3aa: CASSFRGRYTEAFF; CDR3nt: TGTGCCAGCAGTTTCAGGGGGCGGTACACTGAAGCTTTCTTT
d_gene: TRBD2; v_gene: TRBV4-1; abundance: many; j_gene: TRBJ2-1; CDR3aa: CASSQDPGGSYNEQFF; CDR3nt: TGCGCCAGCAGCCAAGATCCCGGGGGGTCGTACAATGAGCAGTTCTTC
d_gene: -; v_gene: TRBV29-1; abundance: -; j_gene: TRBJ1-2; CDR3aa: CSVGGKNYGYTF; CDR3nt: TGCAGCGTTGGCGGAAAAAACTATGGCTACACCTTC
d_gene: -; v_gene: TRBV23-1; abundance: -; j_gene: TRBJ1-1; CDR3aa: CASSQGVEVMNTEAFF; CDR3nt: TGCGCCAGCAGTCAAGGGGTGGAGGTCATGAACACTGAAGCTTTCTTT
d_gene: -; v_gene: TRBV9; abundance: many; j_gene: TRBJ1-1; CDR3aa: CASSLRQEFDTEAFF; CDR3nt: TGTGCCAGCAGCCTCCGACAGGAGTTTGACACTGAAGCTTTCTTT
d_gene: -; v_gene: TRBV4-3; abundance: many; j_gene: TRBJ2-1; CDR3aa: CASSQVYLGEQFF; CDR3nt: TGCGCCAGCAGCCAAGTCTATCTCGGTGAGCAGTTCTTC
d_gene: -; v_gene: TRBV7-8; abundance: many; j_gene: TRBJ1-1; CDR3aa: CASSLKRWGGKNTEAFF; CDR3nt: TGTGCCAGCAGCTTAAAGCGATGGGGGGGAAAGAACACTGAAGCTTTCTTT
d_gene: TRBD2; v_gene: TRBV4-1; abundance: many; j_gene: TRBJ2-1; CDR3aa: CASSLSGGTYNEQFF; CDR3nt: TGCGCCAGCAGCCTTAGCGGGGGGACCTACAATGAGCAGTTCTTC
d_gene: TRBD2; v_gene: TRBV10-3; abundance: many; j_gene: TRBJ2-1; CDR3aa: CAITRLARGTEQFF; CDR3nt: TGTGCCATCACCCGACTAGCGAGGGGGACTGAGCAGTTCTTC
d_gene: TRBD1; v_gene: TRBV6-1; abundance: many; j_gene: TRBJ2-5; CDR3aa: CASSNLQGIQETQYF; CDR3nt: TGTGCCAGCTCTAACCTACAGGGGATCCAAGAGACCCAGTACTTC
d_gene: TRBD1; v_gene: TRBV27; abundance: many; j_gene: TRBJ1-1; CDR3aa: CASSLSPGTDDFF; CDR3nt: TGTGCCAGCAGTTTATCCCCGGGGACAGATGATTTCTTT
d_gene: TRBD2; v_gene: TRBV7-2; abundance: many; j_gene: TRBJ2-1; CDR3aa: CASSIRTSGNEQFF; CDR3nt: TGTGCCAGCAGCATTAGGACTAGTGGAAATGAGCAGTTCTTC
d_gene: TRBD1; v_gene: TRBV19; abundance: many; j_gene: TRBJ2-5; CDR3aa: CASRRDSLARQETQYF; CDR3nt: TGTGCCAGTAGGAGGGACAGCCTCGCGCGCCAAGAGACCCAGTACTTC
d_gene: -; v_gene: TRBV5-6; abundance: many; j_gene: TRBJ2-7; CDR3aa: CASSFIANYEQYF; CDR3nt: TGTGCCAGCAGCTTTATAGCAAACTACGAGCAGTACTTC
d_gene: -; v_gene: TRBV5-1; abundance: many; j_gene: TRBJ1-1; CDR3aa: CASSGGEGGRTEAFF; CDR3nt: TGCGCCAGCAGCGGGGGGGAGGGGGGCAGGACTGAAGCTTTCTTT
d_gene: TRBD1; v_gene: TRBV28; abundance: many; j_gene: TRBJ1-5; CDR3aa: CASRYGTDSNQPQHF; CDR3nt: TGTGCCAGCAGATACGGGACAGATAGCAATCAGCCCCAGCATTTT